These 10 T cell receptor beta chains share one sample of origin, sequenced in a study of technical replicates of blood from a few donors. Sequenced by immunoSEQ multiplex PCR; TCRdb stores in-frame clones only, minus some. The sample consists of about 79,000 clones, 94% of them appearing once. What was sequenced was T cells isolated from PBMCs. These receptors all stem from a human donor in good health.

The chain is built from TRBV9 and TRBJ2-3; tentatively, D is TRBD2 (5 bases). Trimming took 0 bases from V and 1 from J, leaving 15 bases between them. Germline assignment: CDR1 SGDLS and CDR2 YYNGEE. The CDR3 has 17 residues. The CDR3 nucleotides read TGTGCCAGCAGCGTAGCTACTGAGGGTTGGGGCACAGATACGCAGTATTTT. It is translated as CASSVATEGWGTDTQYF.

This chain joins TRBV30 and TRBJ1-2, with D possibly being TRBD1 (5 bases). The CDR3 is 13 amino acids. The V end was cut by 2 bases, the J end by 4 bases, with 11 bases between. Germline CDR1 and CDR2: GTSNPN and SVGIG (reference sequence). The CDR3 nucleotides read TGTGCCTGGAGTAAAGCAGGGCTCTATGGCTACACCTTC. Protein product: CAWSKAGLYGYTF.

The rearrangement uses TRBV7-9 and TRBJ1-1, with D possibly being TRBD1 (5 bases). The V gene's germline CDR1 is SEHNR and CDR2 FQNEAQ (reference sequence). The ends were cut back, 1 base at V and 0 bases at J, with 6 bases in the middle. CDR3 length: 14 amino acids. Written as DNA, the CDR3 is TGTGCCAGCAGCTTAGGACAGTTGAACACTGAAGCTTTCTTT. Protein product: CASSLGQLNTEAFF.

This clone was counted a single time. The rearrangement links TRBV2 to TRBJ2-2; TRBD2 matches 11 bases. J gave up 7 bases and V 5 bases, and 6 bases lay outside the gene matches. The germline gives CDR1 SNHLY, CDR2 FYNNEI. The CDR3 runs to 15 residues. CDR3 sequence: CASSSVAGGLGELFF. CDR3 DNA sequence: TGTGCCAGCAGTTCAGTAGCGGGGGGGCTCGGGGAGCTGTTTTTT.

The chain has TRBV29-1 and TRBJ2-3; 7 bases are shared with TRBD1. V dropped 3 bases and J dropped 0; count of bases not matched to a gene: 12. Germline V gene lookup returns CDR1 SQVTM and CDR2 ANQGSEA. The CDR3 has 17 residues. CDR3 coding DNA: TGCAGCGTTGATCTTAGTAGGGGGCTAGGAAGCACAGATACGCAGTATTTT. This sequence encodes CSVDLSRGLGSTDTQYF.

The sample holds one count of this clone. The chain recombines TRBV27 with TRBJ2-6; tentatively, D is TRBD1 (6 bases). The V end was cut by 6 bases, the J end by 4 bases, with 10 bases between. The CDR3 is 14 amino acids. Germline V gene sequence: CDR1 MNHEY, CDR2 SMNVEV (reference sequence). The CDR3 spells CASRPQGGANVLTF. CDR3 sequence (DNA): TGTGCCAGCAGACCTCAGGGGGGGGCCAACGTCCTGACTTTC.

The V and J genes are TRBV29-1 and TRBJ1-1; TRBD1 matches at 10 bases. Germline CDR1 SQVTM, CDR2 ANQGSEA. V gave up 0 bases and J gave up 4 bases; unmatched junction bases: 2. This CDR3 region has 14 residues. CDR3 DNA: TGCAGCGTTGAAGAAGGGACAGGGGCCACTGAAGCTTTCTTT. This sequence encodes CSVEEGTGATEAFF.

The chain uses TRBV7-9 and TRBJ1-4; D call uncertain. Trimming removed 5 bases from V and 0 bases from J, with 4 bases in between. This CDR3 is built from 13 residues. Per germline, CDR1 SEHNR and CDR2 FQNEAQ (reference sequence). DNA for the CDR3: TGTGCCAGCAGCCCTGCAACTAATGAAAAACTGTTTTTT. The encoded protein is CASSPATNEKLFF.

J is TRBJ1-1 and V is TRBV4-2; no reliable D call. Between the trimmed V and J ends, which lost 1 base and 5 bases, there was a span of 2 bases. This CDR3 region has 11 residues. The germline V gene encodes CDR1 LGHNA and CDR2 YNFKEQ. The CDR3 reads CASSQATEAFF. The DNA of the CDR3 is TGTGCCAGCAGCCAAGCTACTGAAGCTTTCTTT.

The V gene is TRBV7-9, the J gene TRBJ1-1; the D gene is possibly TRBD1 (6 bases). The CDR3 sequence is 13 residues long. V shed 3 bases and J shed 3 bases, with 8 bases lying between them. CDR1 and CDR2 (germline): SEHNR, FQNEAQ (reference sequence). The DNA for the CDR3 is TGTGCCAGCAGCTTGAGGGGGTACACTGAAGCTTTCTTT. Translation: CASSLRGYTEAFF. Supplemented by reference TRBV7-9 and TRBJ1-1, the full variable domain reads DTGVSQNPRHKITKRGQNVTFRCDPISEHNRLYWYRQTLGQGPEFLTYFQNEAQLEKSRLLSDRFSAERPKGSFSTLEIQRTEQGDSAMYLCASSLRGYTEAFFGQGTRLTVV.